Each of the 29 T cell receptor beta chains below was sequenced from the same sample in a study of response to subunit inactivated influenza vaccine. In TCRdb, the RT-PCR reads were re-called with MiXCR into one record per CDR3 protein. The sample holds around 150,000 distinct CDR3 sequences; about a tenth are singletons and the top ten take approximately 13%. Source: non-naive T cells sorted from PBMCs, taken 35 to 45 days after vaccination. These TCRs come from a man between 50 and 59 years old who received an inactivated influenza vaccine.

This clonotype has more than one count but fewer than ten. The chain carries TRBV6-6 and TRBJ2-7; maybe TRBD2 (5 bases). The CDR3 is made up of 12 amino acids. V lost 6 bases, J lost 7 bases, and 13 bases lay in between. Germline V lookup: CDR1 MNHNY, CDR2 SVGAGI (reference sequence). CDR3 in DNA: TGTGCCAGCAGCACGTCTAGCTTGGAGCAGTACTTC. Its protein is CASSTSSLEQYF.

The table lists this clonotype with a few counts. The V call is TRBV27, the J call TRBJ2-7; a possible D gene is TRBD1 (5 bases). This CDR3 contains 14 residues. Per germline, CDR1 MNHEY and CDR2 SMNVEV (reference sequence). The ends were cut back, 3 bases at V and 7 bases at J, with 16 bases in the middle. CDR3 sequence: CASSFGAVPSEQYF. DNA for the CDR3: TGTGCCAGCAGTTTTGGGGCGGTCCCTAGTGAGCAGTACTTC.

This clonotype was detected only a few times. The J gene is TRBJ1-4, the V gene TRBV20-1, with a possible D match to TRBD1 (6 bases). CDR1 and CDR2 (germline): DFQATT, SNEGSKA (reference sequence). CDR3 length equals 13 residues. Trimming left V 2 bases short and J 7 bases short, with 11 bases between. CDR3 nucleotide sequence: TGCAGTGCTAGATCGCAGGGGACTGAAAAACTGTTTTTT. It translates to CSARSQGTEKLFF.

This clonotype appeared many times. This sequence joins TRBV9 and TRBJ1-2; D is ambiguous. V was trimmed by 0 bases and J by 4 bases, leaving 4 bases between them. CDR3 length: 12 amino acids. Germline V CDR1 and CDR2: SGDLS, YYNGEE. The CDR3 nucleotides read TGTGCCAGCAGCGTAGTCGGCTATGGCTACACCTTC. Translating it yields CASSVVGYGYTF.

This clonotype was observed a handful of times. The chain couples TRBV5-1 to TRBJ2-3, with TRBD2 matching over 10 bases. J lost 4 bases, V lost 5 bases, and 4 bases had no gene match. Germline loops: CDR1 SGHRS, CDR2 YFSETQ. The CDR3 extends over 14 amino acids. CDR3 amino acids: CASRLAGGADTQYF. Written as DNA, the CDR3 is TGCGCCAGCAGGTTAGCGGGGGGCGCAGATACGCAGTATTTT.

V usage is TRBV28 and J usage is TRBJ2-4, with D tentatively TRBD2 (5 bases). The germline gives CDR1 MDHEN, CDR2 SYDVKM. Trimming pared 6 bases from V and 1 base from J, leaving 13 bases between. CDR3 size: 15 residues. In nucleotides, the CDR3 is TGTGCCAGCAGGGCCGTCGGGGTCGCCAAAAACATTCAGTACTTC. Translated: CASRAVGVAKNIQYF.

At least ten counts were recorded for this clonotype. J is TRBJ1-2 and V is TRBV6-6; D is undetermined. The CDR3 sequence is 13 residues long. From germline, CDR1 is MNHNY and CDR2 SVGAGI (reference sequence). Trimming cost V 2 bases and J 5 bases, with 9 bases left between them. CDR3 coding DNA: TGTGCCAGCAGTTACGTCCAGGTGTATGGCTACACCTTC. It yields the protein CASSYVQVYGYTF.

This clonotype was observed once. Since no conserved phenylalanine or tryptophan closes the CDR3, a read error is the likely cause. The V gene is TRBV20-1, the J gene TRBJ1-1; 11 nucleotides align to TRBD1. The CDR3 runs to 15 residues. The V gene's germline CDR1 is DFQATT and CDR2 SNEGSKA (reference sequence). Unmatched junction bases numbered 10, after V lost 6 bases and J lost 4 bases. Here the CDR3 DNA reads TGCAGTGCCGCCGGGACAGGGGGGTGGTCCACTGAAGCTTTCTTA. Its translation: CSAAGTGGWSTEAFL.

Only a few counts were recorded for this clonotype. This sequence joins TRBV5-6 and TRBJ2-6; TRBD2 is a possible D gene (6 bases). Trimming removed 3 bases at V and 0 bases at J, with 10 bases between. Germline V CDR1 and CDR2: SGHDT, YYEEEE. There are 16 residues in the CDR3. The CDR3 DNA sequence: TGTGCCAGCAGCTGGGGACTCAGCTCTGGGGCCAACGTCCTGACTTTC. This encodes CASSWGLSSGANVLTF.

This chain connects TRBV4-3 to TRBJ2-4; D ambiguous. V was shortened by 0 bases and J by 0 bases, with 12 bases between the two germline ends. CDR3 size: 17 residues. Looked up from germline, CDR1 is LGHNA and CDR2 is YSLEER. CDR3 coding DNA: TGCGCCAGCAGCCAAGAAACAGCAACCTTAGCCAAAAACATTCAGTACTTC. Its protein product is CASSQETATLAKNIQYF.

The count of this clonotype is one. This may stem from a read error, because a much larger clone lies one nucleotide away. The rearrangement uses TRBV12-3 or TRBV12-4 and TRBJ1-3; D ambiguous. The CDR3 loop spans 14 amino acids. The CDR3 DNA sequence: TGTGCCAGCGCGGCTCTGGCGGCTGGAAACTCCATATATTTT. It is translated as CASAALAAGNSIYF.

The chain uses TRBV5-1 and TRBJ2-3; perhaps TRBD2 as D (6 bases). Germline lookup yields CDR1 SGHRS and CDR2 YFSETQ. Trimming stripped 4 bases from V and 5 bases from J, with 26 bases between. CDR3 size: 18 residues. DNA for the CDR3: TGCGCCAGCAGCCCTTGGACTGTCCGGGAGACCTTGTTAGATACGCAGTATTTT. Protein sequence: CASSPWTVRETLLDTQYF.

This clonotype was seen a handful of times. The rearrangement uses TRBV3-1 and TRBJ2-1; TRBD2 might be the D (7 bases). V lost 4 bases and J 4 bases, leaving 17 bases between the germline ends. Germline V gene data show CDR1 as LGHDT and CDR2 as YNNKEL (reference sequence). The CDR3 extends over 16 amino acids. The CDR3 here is CASSPRGGGDYNEQFF. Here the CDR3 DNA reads TGTGCCAGCAGCCCCCGCGGCGGGGGCGATTACAATGAGCAGTTCTTC.

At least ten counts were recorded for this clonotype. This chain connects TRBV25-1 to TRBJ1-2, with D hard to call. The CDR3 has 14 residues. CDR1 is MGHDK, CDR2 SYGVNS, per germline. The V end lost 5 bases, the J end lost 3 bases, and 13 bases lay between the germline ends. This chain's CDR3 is CASSPGAGYYGYTF. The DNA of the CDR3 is TGTGCCAGCAGTCCGGGCGCCGGCTACTATGGCTACACCTTC.

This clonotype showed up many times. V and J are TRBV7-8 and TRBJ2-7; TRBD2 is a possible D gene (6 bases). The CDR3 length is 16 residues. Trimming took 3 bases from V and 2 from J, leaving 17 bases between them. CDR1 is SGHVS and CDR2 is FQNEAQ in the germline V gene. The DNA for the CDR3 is TGTGCCAGCAGCTTGAAGTACAGCGGGTGGACCTACGAGCAGTACTTC. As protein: CASSLKYSGWTYEQYF.

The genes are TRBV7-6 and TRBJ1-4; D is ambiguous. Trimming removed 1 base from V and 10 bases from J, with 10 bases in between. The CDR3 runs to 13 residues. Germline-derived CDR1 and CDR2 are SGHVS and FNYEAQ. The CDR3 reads CASSLGQDRKLFF. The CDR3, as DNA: TGTGCCAGCAGCTTAGGTCAGGACCGAAAACTGTTTTTT. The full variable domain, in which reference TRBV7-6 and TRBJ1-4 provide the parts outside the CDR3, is GAGVSQSPRYKVTKRGQDVALRCDPISGHVSLYWYRQALGQGPEFLTYFNYEAQQDKSGLPNDRFSAERPEGSISTLTIQRTEQRDSAMYRCASSLGQDRKLFFGSGTQLSVL.

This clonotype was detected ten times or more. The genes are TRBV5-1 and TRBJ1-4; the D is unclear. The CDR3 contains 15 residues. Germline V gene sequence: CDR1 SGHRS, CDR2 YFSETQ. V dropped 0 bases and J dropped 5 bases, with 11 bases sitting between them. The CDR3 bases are TGCGCCAGCAGCTTGGAAGGGCTACAAAATGAAAAACTGTTTTTT. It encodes CASSLEGLQNEKLFF. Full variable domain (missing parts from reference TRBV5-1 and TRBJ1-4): KAGVTQTPRYLIKTRGQQVTLSCSPISGHRSVSWYQQTPGQGLQFLFEYFSETQRNKGNFPGRFSGRQFSNSRSEMNVSTLELGDSALYLCASSLEGLQNEKLFFGSGTQLSVL.

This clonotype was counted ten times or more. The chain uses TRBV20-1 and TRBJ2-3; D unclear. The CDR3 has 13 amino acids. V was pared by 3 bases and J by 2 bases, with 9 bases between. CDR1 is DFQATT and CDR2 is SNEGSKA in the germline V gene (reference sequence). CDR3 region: CSASRADTDTQYF. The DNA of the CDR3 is TGCAGTGCTAGTCGGGCGGACACAGATACGCAGTATTTT.

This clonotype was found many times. This CDR3 reads CAISREGNQETQYF. As DNA, the CDR3 is TGTGCCATCAGCCGGGAGGGAAACCAAGAGACCCAGTACTTC. The V gene is TRBV10-3, the J gene TRBJ2-5, with 8 bases lining up with TRBD2. CDR3 length equals 14 residues. Germline CDR1 ENHRY, CDR2 SYGVKD. V was pared by 6 bases and J by 0 bases, with 3 bases of the junction left unmatched.

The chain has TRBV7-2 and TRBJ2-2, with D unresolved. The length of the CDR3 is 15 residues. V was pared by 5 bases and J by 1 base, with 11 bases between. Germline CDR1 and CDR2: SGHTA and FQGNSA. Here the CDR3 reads CASSGTNLNTGELFF. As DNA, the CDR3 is TGTGCCAGCAGCGGTACTAACTTGAACACCGGGGAGCTGTTTTTT.

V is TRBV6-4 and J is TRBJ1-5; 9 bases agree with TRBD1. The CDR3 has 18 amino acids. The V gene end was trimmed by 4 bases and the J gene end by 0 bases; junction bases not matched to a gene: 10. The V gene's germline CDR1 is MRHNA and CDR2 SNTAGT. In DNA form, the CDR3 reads TGTGCCAGCAGTGCTCCGGGACAGGGACCATATAGCAATCAGCCCCAGCATTTT. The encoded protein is CASSAPGQGPYSNQPQHF.

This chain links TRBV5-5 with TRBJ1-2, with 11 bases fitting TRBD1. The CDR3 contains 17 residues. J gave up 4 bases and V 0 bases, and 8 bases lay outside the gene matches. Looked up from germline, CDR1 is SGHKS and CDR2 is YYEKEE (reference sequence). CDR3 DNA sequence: TGTGCCAGCAGCTTGGACGGGACAGGGGGATTTCTCTATGGCTACACCTTC. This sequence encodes CASSLDGTGGFLYGYTF.

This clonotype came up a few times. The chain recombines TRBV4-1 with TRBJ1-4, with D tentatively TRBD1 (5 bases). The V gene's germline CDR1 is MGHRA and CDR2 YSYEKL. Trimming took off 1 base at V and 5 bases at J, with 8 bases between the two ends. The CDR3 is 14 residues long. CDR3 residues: CASSQGDVNEKLFF. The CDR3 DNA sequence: TGCGCCAGCAGCCAAGGGGACGTGAATGAAAAACTGTTTTTT.

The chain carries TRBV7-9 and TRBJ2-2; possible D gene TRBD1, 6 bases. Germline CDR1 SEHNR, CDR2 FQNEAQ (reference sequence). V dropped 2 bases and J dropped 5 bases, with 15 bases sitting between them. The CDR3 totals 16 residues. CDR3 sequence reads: CASSLLGGKGTGELFF. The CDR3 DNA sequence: TGTGCCAGCAGCTTACTAGGGGGAAAGGGAACCGGGGAGCTGTTTTTT.

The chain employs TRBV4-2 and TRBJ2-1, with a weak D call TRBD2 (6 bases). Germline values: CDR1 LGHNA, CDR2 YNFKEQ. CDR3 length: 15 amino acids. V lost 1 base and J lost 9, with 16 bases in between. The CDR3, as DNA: TGTGCCAGCAGCCAAGTATCCGGGAGTCAGGGTGAGCAGTTCTTC. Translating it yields CASSQVSGSQGEQFF.

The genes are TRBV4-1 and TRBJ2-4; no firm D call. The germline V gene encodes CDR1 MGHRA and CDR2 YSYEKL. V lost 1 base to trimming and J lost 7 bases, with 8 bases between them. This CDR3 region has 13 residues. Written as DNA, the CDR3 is TGCGCCAGCAGCCAAGCCGCCGAGAACATTCAGTACTTC. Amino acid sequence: CASSQAAENIQYF.

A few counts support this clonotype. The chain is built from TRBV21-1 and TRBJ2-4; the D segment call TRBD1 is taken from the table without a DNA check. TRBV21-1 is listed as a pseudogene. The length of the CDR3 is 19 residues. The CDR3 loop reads CASSKSSEQDRAPQNIQYF. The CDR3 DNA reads TGTGCCAGCAGCAAATCCTCCGAACAAGACAGGGCCCCACAAAACATTCAGTACTTC.

The CDR3 DNA follows: TGTGCCAGCAGCCGAGCGGGAGCGAGCACCGGGGAGCTGTTTTTT. It codes for CASSRAGASTGELFF. This chain uses TRBV3-1 with TRBJ2-2; 8 positions match TRBD2. CDR1 and CDR2 from the germline V gene are LGHDT and YNNKEL (reference sequence). The trim removed 4 bases at V and 4 bases at J, leaving 5 bases unmatched. CDR3 size: 15 residues.

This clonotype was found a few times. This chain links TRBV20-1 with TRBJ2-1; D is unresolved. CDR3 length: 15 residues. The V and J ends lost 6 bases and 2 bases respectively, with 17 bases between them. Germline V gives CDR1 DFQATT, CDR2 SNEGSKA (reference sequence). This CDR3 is CSAHSVLRTYNEQFF. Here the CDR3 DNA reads TGCAGTGCCCACAGTGTGCTCCGAACCTACAATGAGCAGTTCTTC.